The 32 T cell receptor beta chains below all came from one sample that was sequenced in a study of blood T cell repertoires in COVID-19. Repertoires were generated with immunoSEQ multiplex PCR, while TCRdb's copy carries only in-frame clones and drops some. The sample records tens of thousands of clones, about 80% being singletons. The sample was peripheral blood. These receptors were obtained from a woman in her sixties or seventies with acute or convalescent COVID-19.

V usage is TRBV11-2 and J usage is TRBJ1-5, with D possibly being TRBD1 (5 bases). Trimming cost V 1 base and J 2 bases, with 12 bases left between them. The CDR3 extends over 16 amino acids. Germline values: CDR1 SGHAT, CDR2 FQNNGV. CDR3 region: CASSLGGGGGNQPQHF. DNA of the CDR3: TGTGCCAGCAGCTTAGGTGGGGGAGGGGGCAATCAGCCCCAGCATTTT.

The chain couples TRBV5-1 to TRBJ1-3; D is ambiguous. The CDR3 sequence is 15 residues long. In germline, CDR1 is SGHRS, CDR2 YFSETQ. Trimming removed 5 bases at V and 0 bases at J, with 12 bases between. CDR3 sequence (DNA): TGCGCCAGCAGGGACGGACTTAGCTCTGGAAACACCATATATTTT. Encoded protein: CASRDGLSSGNTIYF.

This clone was counted once. The rearrangement joins TRBV6-5 to TRBJ1-5; 9 nucleotides align to TRBD1. V lost 6 bases to trimming and J lost 5 bases; unmatched junction nucleotides: 8. There are 15 residues in the CDR3. In germline, CDR1 is MNHEY, CDR2 SVGAGI. The CDR3 nucleotides read TGTGCCAGCAGCGTATGGGGACAGGGCGATCAGCCCCAGCATTTT. As protein: CASSVWGQGDQPQHF.

The chain recombines TRBV5-4 with TRBJ2-7, with 12 bases matching TRBD2. In germline, CDR1 is SGHNT, CDR2 YYREEE (reference sequence). This CDR3 is built from 15 residues. V dropped 4 bases and J dropped 6; count of bases not matched to a gene: 8. The CDR3 spells CASSPGLAGFGEQYF. The CDR3 nucleotides read TGTGCCAGCAGCCCAGGACTAGCGGGATTTGGCGAGCAGTACTTC.

This clone has more than one count but fewer than ten. V is TRBV18 and J is TRBJ1-1; no firm D call. This CDR3 has 14 residues. Trimming removed 2 bases at V and 6 bases at J, with 13 bases between. Per the germline V gene, CDR1 is KGHSH and CDR2 is LQKENI. The DNA of the CDR3 is TGTGCCAGCTCACCATCAGAATCGGGTGCTGAAGCTTTCTTT. Translating gives CASSPSESGAEAFF. The whole variable domain, remainder taken from reference TRBV18 and TRBJ1-1, is NAGVMQNPRHLVRRRGQEARLRCSPMKGHSHVYWYRQLPEEGLKFMVYLQKENIIDESGMPKERFSAEFPKEGPSILRIQQVVRGDSAAYFCASSPSESGAEAFFGQGTRLTVV.

The gene calls are TRBV6-5 and TRBJ2-7; 7 bases map to TRBD1. The CDR3 is 14 residues long. Germline V gives CDR1 MNHEY, CDR2 SVGAGI. The ends lost 8 bases at V and 3 bases at J; junction bases unmatched: 10. The CDR3 sequence is CASGPRQGRYEQYF. Here the CDR3 DNA reads TGTGCCAGCGGTCCCAGACAGGGCCGCTACGAGCAGTACTTC.

This sequence joins TRBV5-1 and TRBJ2-3; perhaps TRBD2 as D (5 bases). Germline values: CDR1 SGHRS, CDR2 YFSETQ. The V end lost 7 bases, the J end lost 6 bases, and 21 bases lay between the germline ends. CDR3 length equals 15 residues. The CDR3 loop is CASAIRTPRGDTQYF. The CDR3 region has the DNA TGCGCCAGCGCTATTAGGACCCCCCGAGGGGATACGCAGTATTTT.

The chain links TRBV2 to TRBJ1-6; D is unclear. Germline V CDR1 and CDR2: SNHLY, FYNNEI. The CDR3 has 11 amino acids. V dropped 5 bases and J dropped 18 bases, with 14 bases sitting between them. The CDR3 DNA follows: TGTGCCAGCAGTCTAGAATTAGGATCCCACTTT. It yields the protein CASSLELGSHF. Full variable domain (remainder filled in from reference TRBV2 and TRBJ1-6): EPEVTQTPSHQVTQMGQEVILRCVPISNHLYFYWYRQILGQKVEFLVSFYNNEISEKSEIFDDQFSVERPDGSNFTLKIRSTKLEDSAMYFCASSLELGSHFGNGTRLTVT.

The chain links TRBV6-1 to TRBJ1-5; TRBD1 is a possible D gene (6 bases). V was pared by 0 bases and J by 3 bases, with 9 bases between. CDR3 length: 15 residues. CDR1 MNHNS and CDR2 SASEGT come from the germline V gene. The CDR3 DNA sequence: TGTGCCAGCAGTGAAGCACGACAGGTCAATCAGCCCCAGCATTTT. Protein sequence: CASSEARQVNQPQHF.

This chain uses TRBV14 with TRBJ1-1; D is unresolved. Germline CDR1 is SGHDN and CDR2 is FVKESK. The CDR3 runs 15 residues. Trimming pared 3 bases from V and 1 base from J, leaving 12 bases between. The CDR3 region is CASSQGGPRNTEAFF. CDR3 nucleotide sequence: TGTGCCAGCAGCCAGGGAGGGCCTAGGAACACTGAAGCTTTCTTT.

This chain connects TRBV3-1 (or the pseudogene TRBV3-2) to TRBJ2-7, with 9 bases matching TRBD1. The CDR3 spans 15 residues. Germline loops: CDR1 LGHDT, CDR2 YNNKEL (reference sequence). V was clipped by 5 bases and J by 7 bases; unmatched bases: 12. The CDR3 sequence: CASSTPGTGLGEQYF. In DNA, the CDR3 is TGTGCCAGCAGCACACCCGGGACAGGGTTGGGGGAGCAGTACTTC.

Here the CDR3 reads CASSLVEGALDGYTF. The CDR3 region has the DNA TGTGCCAGCAGCTTAGTCGAGGGGGCGCTGGATGGCTACACCTTC. The chain recombines TRBV7-6 with TRBJ1-2, with 7 bases that match TRBD1. The CDR3 has 15 residues. The V segment lost 1 base and the J segment 6 bases; nucleotides outside the gene matches: 8. CDR1 is SGHVS, CDR2 FNYEAQ, per germline. The complete variable domain, with remaining parts taken from reference TRBV7-6 and TRBJ1-2, reads GAGVSQSPRYKVTKRGQDVALRCDPISGHVSLYWYRQALGQGPEFLTYFNYEAQQDKSGLPNDRFSAERPEGSISTLTIQRTEQRDSAMYRCASSLVEGALDGYTFGSGTRLTVV.

The genes are TRBV28 and TRBJ1-2, with TRBD1 as a possible D gene (6 bases). V was cut by 4 bases and J by 7 bases, with 16 bases left in between. The CDR3 runs to 14 residues. Germline CDR1 and CDR2: MDHEN and SYDVKM. The CDR3 DNA is TGTGCCAGCAGTTCCTCTCAGGGGTCCGGTGGCTACACCTTC. Protein sequence: CASSSSQGSGGYTF.

The chain combines TRBV2 with TRBJ1-2; 9 bases agree with TRBD1. The CDR3 totals 16 residues. Germline V lookup: CDR1 SNHLY, CDR2 FYNNEI. After removal of 9 bases from V and 5 bases from J, the junction contained 16 bases not matched to a gene. The CDR3 loop reads CASIDAPGQGHYGYTF. CDR3 bases: TGTGCCAGTATAGATGCCCCGGGACAGGGCCATTATGGCTACACCTTC.

The rearrangement uses TRBV2 and TRBJ2-2, with 8 positions matching TRBD1. The CDR3 sequence is 14 residues long. Germline CDR1 SNHLY, CDR2 FYNNEI. The V and J ends lost 11 bases and 0 bases, in that order; junction bases with no gene match: 5. The CDR3 DNA reads TGTGCCGGACTGACAGGGGCGAACACCGGGGAGCTGTTTTTT. Amino acid sequence: CAGLTGANTGELFF.

This clone was counted a single time. This chain uses TRBV30 with TRBJ1-3; D is perhaps TRBD1 (5 bases). Germline CDR1 is GTSNPN and CDR2 is SVGIG (reference sequence). Trimming took off 8 bases at V and 0 bases at J, with 20 bases between the two ends. CDR3 size: 16 residues. For the CDR3, the DNA is TGTGCCGTATCACCTCCGGGACTGAGCTCTGGAAACACCATATATTTT. The encoded protein is CAVSPPGLSSGNTIYF.

The rearrangement uses TRBV3-1 (or the pseudogene TRBV3-2) and TRBJ2-2; TRBD1 aligns across 9 bases. Germline CDR1 and CDR2: LGHDT and YNNKEL (reference sequence). The length of the CDR3 is 16 residues. Trimming at V came to 2 bases and at J to 4 bases, leaving 5 bases not matched to a gene. Here the CDR3 reads CASSQRTGASTGELFF. Here the CDR3 DNA reads TGTGCCAGCAGCCAACGGACAGGGGCTAGCACCGGGGAGCTGTTTTTT.

The genes are TRBV3-1 (or the pseudogene TRBV3-2) and TRBJ2-7, with D tentatively TRBD1 (6 bases). In germline, CDR1 is LGHDT, CDR2 YNNKEL (reference sequence). This CDR3 is built from 14 residues. V dropped 4 bases and J dropped 0 bases, with 10 bases sitting between them. The chain's CDR3 is CASSLQGSSYEQYF. The CDR3 DNA sequence: TGTGCCAGCAGCCTACAGGGAAGCTCCTACGAGCAGTACTTC.

There are a few counts of this clone. J is TRBJ1-2 and V is TRBV2; 7 bases agree with TRBD1. The CDR3 is 15 amino acids. The V gene's germline CDR1 is SNHLY and CDR2 FYNNEI. V shed 6 bases, J shed 5 bases, and the junction held 12 bases outside the gene matches. CDR3 DNA sequence: TGTGCCAGCAGGGGGGGACGGGACAGCTTTTATGGCTACACCTTC. Translating it yields CASRGGRDSFYGYTF.

The chain joins TRBV7-9 to TRBJ1-3, with D hard to call. The CDR3 has 13 amino acids. Germline loops: CDR1 SEHNR, CDR2 FQNEAQ (reference sequence). Trimming took 5 bases from V and 4 from J, leaving 9 bases between them. CDR3 DNA: TGTGCCAGCAGCGCCTCGGGGGGAAACACCATATATTTT. It encodes CASSASGGNTIYF.

The CDR3 nucleotides are TGTGCCAGCAGCTTAAGTACAGGGGGAAACACCATATATTTT. This encodes CASSLSTGGNTIYF. The chain links TRBV7-8 to TRBJ1-3; D might be TRBD1 (6 bases). Germline CDR1 SGHVS, CDR2 FQNEAQ. V was shortened by 2 bases and J by 4 bases, with 9 bases between the two germline ends. The CDR3 is made up of 14 amino acids.

This sequence joins TRBV3-1 (or the pseudogene TRBV3-2) and TRBJ1-1, with D possibly being TRBD1 (6 bases). V was shortened by 1 base and J by 1 base, with 7 bases between the two germline ends. Germline values: CDR1 LGHDT, CDR2 YNNKEL (reference sequence). This CDR3 has 14 residues. This CDR3 is CASSQGGQNTEAFF. The CDR3 DNA is TGTGCCAGCAGCCAAGGGGGGCAGAACACTGAAGCTTTCTTT.

The chain links TRBV6-1 to TRBJ1-5; D perhaps matches TRBD1 (5 bases). The CDR3 runs 15 residues. Trimming took 2 bases from V and 2 from J, leaving 10 bases between them. In germline, CDR1 is MNHNS, CDR2 SASEGT. The CDR3 reads CASSESQGGNQPQHF. DNA for the CDR3: TGTGCCAGCAGTGAAAGCCAGGGTGGCAATCAGCCCCAGCATTTT.

This clone was recorded only once. The chain joins TRBV7-9 to TRBJ2-7, with D possibly matching TRBD2 (5 bases). The CDR3 has 12 residues. CDR1 is SEHNR, CDR2 FQNEAQ, per germline (reference sequence). Trimming shortened V by 5 bases and J by 3 bases, and 8 bases separated the two germline ends. This CDR3 is CASSPRDYEQYF. CDR3 nucleotide sequence: TGTGCCAGCAGCCCCCGGGACTACGAGCAGTACTTC.

The rearrangement links TRBV5-1 to TRBJ1-2, with a weak D call TRBD1 (5 bases). Per the germline V gene, CDR1 is SGHRS and CDR2 is YFSETQ. V gave up 0 bases and J gave up 0 bases, with 6 bases separating them. The CDR3 totals 14 residues. DNA of the CDR3: TGCGCCAGCAGCTTGGAGACAGCTAACTATGGCTACACCTTC. The encoded protein is CASSLETANYGYTF.

The J gene is TRBJ2-2, the V gene TRBV2, with D hard to call. The CDR3 loop spans 15 amino acids. V was trimmed by 4 bases and J by 4 bases, leaving 13 bases between them. Germline CDR1 SNHLY, CDR2 FYNNEI. The CDR3 sequence: CASSVLVSPTGELFF. In DNA form, the CDR3 reads TGTGCCAGCAGTGTTTTAGTTAGCCCCACCGGGGAGCTGTTTTTT.

The chain couples TRBV6-5 to TRBJ1-1; 9 nucleotides agree with TRBD1. This CDR3 region has 14 residues. Trimming removed 6 bases from V and 3 bases from J; junction bases left unmatched: 5. Germline-derived CDR1 and CDR2 are MNHEY and SVGAGI. The CDR3, as DNA: TGTGCCAGCAGCATGACAGGGGGGGACACTGAAGCTTTCTTT. This translates into CASSMTGGDTEAFF.

The chain links TRBV5-1 to TRBJ2-6, with 8 positions matching TRBD1. Per the germline V gene, CDR1 is SGHRS and CDR2 is YFSETQ. V lost 0 bases and J lost 4; bases outside the gene matches: 3. The CDR3 spans 16 residues. The CDR3 spells CASSLATGAGANVLTF. For the CDR3, the DNA is TGCGCCAGCAGCTTGGCGACAGGGGCCGGGGCCAACGTCCTGACTTTC. The variable domain in full, completed from reference TRBV5-1 and TRBJ2-6, reads KAGVTQTPRYLIKTRGQQVTLSCSPISGHRSVSWYQQTPGQGLQFLFEYFSETQRNKGNFPGRFSGRQFSNSRSEMNVSTLELGDSALYLCASSLATGAGANVLTFGAGSRLTVL.

This chain uses TRBV11-2 with TRBJ2-2, with TRBD2 matching 7 bases. V lost 5 bases to trimming and J lost 5 bases; unmatched junction nucleotides: 8. The CDR3 loop spans 15 amino acids. CDR1 SGHAT and CDR2 FQNNGV come from the germline V gene. The CDR3 coding sequence is TGTGCCAGCAGCATGGGACTATCGGAGACCGGGGAGCTGTTTTTT. Its translation: CASSMGLSETGELFF.

Remarks on this clone: The same CDR3 is also encoded by other DNA sequences in this sample. This chain uses TRBV29-1 with TRBJ1-2; TRBD1 might be the D (6 bases). Germline assignment: CDR1 SQVTM and CDR2 ANQGSEA. The CDR3 loop spans 12 amino acids. V dropped 1 base and J dropped 3 bases, with 6 bases sitting between them. CDR3: CSVEGQDYGYTF. As DNA, the CDR3 is TGCAGCGTTGAAGGACAGGACTATGGCTACACCTTC.

This clone was seen once. The gene calls are TRBV14 and TRBJ1-1; a weak D match, TRBD1 (6 bases). V dropped 8 bases and J dropped 4 bases, with 17 bases sitting between them. This CDR3 spans 14 amino acids. From germline, CDR1 is SGHDN and CDR2 FVKESK. The CDR3 coding sequence is TGTGCCAGCTGTCGAGAGTGCAGGGGCACTGAAGCTTTCTTT. It translates to CASCRECRGTEAFF. The full variable domain, rest sourced from reference TRBV14 and TRBJ1-1, is EAGVTQFPSHSVIEKGQTVTLRCDPISGHDNLYWYRRVMGKEIKFLLHFVKESKQDESGMPNNRFLAERTGGTYSTLKVQPAELEDSGVYFCASCRECRGTEAFFGQGTRLTVV.

V and J are TRBV5-1 and TRBJ2-7; 8 nucleotides line up with TRBD2. V was pared by 0 bases and J by 5 bases, with 16 bases of the junction left unmatched. This CDR3 spans 18 amino acids. Germline V gene sequence: CDR1 SGHRS, CDR2 YFSETQ. CDR3 amino acids: CASSLEQREYLKMNEQYF. Here the CDR3 DNA reads TGCGCCAGCAGCTTGGAACAGCGGGAGTATCTAAAGATGAACGAGCAGTACTTC.